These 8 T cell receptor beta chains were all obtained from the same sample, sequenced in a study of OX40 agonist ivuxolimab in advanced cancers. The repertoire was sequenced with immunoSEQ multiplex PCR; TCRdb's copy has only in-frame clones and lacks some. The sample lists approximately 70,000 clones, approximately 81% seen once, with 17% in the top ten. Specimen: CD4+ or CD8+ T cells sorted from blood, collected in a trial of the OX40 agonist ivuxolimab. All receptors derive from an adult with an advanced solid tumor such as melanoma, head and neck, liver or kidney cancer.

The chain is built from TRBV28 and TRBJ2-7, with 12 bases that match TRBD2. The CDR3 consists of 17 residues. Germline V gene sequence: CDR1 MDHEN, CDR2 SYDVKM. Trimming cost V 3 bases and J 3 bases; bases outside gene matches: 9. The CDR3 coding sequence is TGTGCCAGCAGTTTTCTCCTAGCGGGAGGGCCTTACTACGAGCAGTACTTC. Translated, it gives CASSFLLAGGPYYEQYF.

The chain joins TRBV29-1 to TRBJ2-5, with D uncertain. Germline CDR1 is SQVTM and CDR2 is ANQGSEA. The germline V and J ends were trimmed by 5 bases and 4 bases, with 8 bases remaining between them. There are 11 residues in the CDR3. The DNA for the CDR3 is TGCAGCGTTAGGCCCACAGAGACCCAGTACTTC. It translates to CSVRPTETQYF.

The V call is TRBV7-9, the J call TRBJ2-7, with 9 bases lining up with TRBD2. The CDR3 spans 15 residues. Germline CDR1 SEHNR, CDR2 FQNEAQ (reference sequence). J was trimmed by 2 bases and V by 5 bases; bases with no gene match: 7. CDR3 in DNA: TGTGCCAGCAGCCAAGAGGCGGGAGGGCCCTACGAGCAGTACTTC. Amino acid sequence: CASSQEAGGPYEQYF.

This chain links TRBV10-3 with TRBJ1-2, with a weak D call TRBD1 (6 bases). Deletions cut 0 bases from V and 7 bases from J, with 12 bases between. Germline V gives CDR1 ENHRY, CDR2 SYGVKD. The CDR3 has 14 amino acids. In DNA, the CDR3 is TGTGCCATCAGTGAGTCCCAGGGGATCGGTGGCTACACCTTC. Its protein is CAISESQGIGGYTF.

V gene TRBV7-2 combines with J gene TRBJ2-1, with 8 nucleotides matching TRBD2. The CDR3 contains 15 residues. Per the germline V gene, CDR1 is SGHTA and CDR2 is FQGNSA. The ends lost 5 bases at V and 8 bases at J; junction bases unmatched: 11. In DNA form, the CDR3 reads TGTGCCAGCAGCCTAAACGGGAGGGCCTTGGATGAGCAGTTCTTC. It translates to CASSLNGRALDEQFF.

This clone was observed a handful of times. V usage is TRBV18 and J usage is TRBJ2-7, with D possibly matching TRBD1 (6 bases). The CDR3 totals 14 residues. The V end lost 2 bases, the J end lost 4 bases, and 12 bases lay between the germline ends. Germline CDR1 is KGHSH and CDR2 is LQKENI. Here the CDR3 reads CASSPAGDEYEQYF. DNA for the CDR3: TGTGCCAGCTCACCAGCAGGGGACGAGTACGAGCAGTACTTC.

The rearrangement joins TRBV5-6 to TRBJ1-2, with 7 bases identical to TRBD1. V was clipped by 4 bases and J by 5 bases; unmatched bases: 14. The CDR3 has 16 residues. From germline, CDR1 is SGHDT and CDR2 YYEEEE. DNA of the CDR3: TGTGCCAGCAGCCCCAGACAGGGAGGAAACTATTATGGCTACACCTTC. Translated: CASSPRQGGNYYGYTF.

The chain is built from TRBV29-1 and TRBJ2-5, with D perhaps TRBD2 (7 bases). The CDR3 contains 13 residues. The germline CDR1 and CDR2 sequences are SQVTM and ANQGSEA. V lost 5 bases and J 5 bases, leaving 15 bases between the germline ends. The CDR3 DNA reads TGCAGCGTTCGAAATGGGGGGGCTGAGACCCAGTACTTC. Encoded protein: CSVRNGGAETQYF.